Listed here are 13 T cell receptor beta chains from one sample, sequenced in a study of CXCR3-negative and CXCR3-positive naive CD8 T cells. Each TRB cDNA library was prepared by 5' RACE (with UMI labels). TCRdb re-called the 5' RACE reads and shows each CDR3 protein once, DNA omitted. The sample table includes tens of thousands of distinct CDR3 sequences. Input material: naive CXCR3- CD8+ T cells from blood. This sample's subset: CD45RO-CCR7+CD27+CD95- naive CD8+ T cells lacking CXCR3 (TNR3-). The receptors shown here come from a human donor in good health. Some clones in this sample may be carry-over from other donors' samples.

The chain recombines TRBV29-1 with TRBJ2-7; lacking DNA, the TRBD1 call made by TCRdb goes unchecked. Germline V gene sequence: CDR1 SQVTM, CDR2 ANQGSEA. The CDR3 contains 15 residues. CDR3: CSVEDPGTGGREQYF.

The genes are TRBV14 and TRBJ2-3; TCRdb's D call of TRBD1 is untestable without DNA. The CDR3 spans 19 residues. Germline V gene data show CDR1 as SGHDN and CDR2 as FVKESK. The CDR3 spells CASSQVTGQITSSTDTQYF.

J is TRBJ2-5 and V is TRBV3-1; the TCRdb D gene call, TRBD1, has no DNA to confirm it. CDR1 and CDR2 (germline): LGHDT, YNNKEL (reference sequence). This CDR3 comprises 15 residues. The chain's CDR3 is CASSQGTGRSETQYF.

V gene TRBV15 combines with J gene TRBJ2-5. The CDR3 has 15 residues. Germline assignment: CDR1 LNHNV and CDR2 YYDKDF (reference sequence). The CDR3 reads CATSREKGWGETQYF.

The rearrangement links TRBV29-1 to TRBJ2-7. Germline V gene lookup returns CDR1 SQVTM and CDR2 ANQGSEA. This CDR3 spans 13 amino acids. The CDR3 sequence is CSVESDTAYEQYF.

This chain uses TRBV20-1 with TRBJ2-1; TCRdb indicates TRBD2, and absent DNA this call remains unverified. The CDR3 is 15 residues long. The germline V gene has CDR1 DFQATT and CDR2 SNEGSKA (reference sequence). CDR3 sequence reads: CSAPAWASGYNEQFF.

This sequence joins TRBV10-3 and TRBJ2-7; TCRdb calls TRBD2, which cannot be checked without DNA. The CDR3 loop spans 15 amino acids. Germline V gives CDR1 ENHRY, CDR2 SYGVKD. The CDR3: CAIGGLAYSSYEQYF.

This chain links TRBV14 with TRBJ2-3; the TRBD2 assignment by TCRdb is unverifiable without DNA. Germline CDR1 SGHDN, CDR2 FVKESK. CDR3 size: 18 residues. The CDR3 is CASSQDLTSGSSTDTQYF.

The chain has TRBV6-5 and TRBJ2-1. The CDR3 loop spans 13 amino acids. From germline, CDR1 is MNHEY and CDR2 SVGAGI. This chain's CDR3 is CASQGSNYNEQFF.

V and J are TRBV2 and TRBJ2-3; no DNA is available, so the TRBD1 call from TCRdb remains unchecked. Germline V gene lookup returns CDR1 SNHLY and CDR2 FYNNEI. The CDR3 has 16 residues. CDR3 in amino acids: CASSDPAAGGTDTQYF.

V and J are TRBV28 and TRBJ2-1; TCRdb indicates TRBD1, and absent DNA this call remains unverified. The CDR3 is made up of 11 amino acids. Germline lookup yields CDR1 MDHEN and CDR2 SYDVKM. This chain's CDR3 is CASSLSGVQFF.

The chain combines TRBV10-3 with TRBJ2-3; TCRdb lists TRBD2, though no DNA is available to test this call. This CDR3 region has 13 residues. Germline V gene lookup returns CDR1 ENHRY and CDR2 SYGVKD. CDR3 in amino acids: CATGGDHTDTQYF.

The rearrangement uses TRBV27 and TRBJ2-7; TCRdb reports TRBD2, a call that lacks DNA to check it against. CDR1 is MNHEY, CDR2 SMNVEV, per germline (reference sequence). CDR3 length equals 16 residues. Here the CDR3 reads CASSLKQGLATYEQYF.